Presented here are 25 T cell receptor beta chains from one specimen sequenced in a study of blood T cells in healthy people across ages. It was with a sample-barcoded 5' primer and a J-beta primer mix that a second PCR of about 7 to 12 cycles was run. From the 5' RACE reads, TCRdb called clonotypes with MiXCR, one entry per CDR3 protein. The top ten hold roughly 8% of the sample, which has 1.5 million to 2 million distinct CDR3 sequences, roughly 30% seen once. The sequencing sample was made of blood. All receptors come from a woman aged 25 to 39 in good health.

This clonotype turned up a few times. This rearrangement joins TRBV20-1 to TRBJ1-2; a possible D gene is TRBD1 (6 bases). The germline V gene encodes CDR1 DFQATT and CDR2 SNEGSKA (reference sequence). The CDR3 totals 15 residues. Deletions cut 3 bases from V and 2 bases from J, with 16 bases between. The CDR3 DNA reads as TGCAGTGCTAGTATGTCAGGGGCGGTAAACTATGGCTACACCTTC. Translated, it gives CSASMSGAVNYGYTF.

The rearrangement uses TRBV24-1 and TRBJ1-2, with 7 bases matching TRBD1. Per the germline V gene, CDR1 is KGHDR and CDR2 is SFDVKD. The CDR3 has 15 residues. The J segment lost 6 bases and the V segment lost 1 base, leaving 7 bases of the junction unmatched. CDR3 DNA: TGTGCCACCAGTGATTTAGGGGGCGCGTTGGATGGCTACACCTTC. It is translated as CATSDLGGALDGYTF.

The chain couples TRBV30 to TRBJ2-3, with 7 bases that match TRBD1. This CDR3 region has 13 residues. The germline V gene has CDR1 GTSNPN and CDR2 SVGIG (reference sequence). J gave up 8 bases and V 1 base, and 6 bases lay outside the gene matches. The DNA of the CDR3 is TGTGCCTGGAGTGATGTACAGGGGACTACGCAGTATTTT. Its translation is CAWSDVQGTTQYF. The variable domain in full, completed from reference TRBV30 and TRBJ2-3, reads SQTIHQWPATLVQPVGSPLSLECTVEGTSNPNLYWYRQAAGRGLQLLFYSVGIGQISSEVPQNLSASRPQDRQFILSSKKLLLSDSGFYLCAWSDVQGTTQYFGPGTRLTVL.

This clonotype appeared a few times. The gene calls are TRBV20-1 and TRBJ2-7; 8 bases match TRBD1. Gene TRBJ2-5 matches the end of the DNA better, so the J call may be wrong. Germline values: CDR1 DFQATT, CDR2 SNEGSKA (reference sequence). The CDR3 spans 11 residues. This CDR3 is CSSRDRETQYF. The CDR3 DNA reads TGCAGTTCCAGGGACAGGGAGACCCAGTACTTC.

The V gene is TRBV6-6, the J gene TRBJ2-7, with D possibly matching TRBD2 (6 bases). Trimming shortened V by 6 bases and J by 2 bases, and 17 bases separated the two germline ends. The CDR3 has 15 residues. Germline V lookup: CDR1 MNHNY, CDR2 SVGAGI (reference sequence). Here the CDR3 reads CASSPGRDSPYEQYF. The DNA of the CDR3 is TGTGCCAGCAGCCCAGGACGGGACTCGCCCTACGAGCAGTACTTC.

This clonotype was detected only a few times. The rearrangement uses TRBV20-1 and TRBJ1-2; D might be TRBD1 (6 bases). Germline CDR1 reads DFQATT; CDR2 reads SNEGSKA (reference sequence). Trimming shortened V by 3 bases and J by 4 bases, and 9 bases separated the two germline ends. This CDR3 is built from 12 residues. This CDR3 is CSASEQGYGYTF. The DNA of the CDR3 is TGCAGTGCTAGCGAACAGGGCTATGGCTACACCTTC.

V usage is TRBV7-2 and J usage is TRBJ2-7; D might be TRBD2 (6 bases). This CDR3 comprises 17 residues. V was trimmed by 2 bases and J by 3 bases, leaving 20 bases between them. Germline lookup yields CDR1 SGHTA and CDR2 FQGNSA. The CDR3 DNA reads TGTGCCAGCAGCTTATCAAACGCCGGGACTTTAATCTACGAGCAGTACTTC. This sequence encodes CASSLSNAGTLIYEQYF.

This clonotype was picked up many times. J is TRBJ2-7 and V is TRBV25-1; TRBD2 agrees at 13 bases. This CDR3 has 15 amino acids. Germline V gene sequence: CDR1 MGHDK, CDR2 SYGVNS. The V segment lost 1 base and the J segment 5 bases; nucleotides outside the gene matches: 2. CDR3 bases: TGTGCCAGCAGTGAATTAGGACTAGCGGGAGACGAGCAGTACTTC. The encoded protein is CASSELGLAGDEQYF.

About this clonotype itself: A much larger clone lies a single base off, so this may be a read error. CDR3 region: CASNAPQETQYF. As DNA, the CDR3 is TGTGCCAGCAACGCTCCCCAAGAGACCCAGTACTTC. The chain recombines TRBV9 with TRBJ2-5; D gene uncertain. In germline, CDR1 is SGDLS, CDR2 YYNGEE. Trimming cost V 6 bases and J 1 base, with 7 bases left between them. This CDR3 contains 12 residues.

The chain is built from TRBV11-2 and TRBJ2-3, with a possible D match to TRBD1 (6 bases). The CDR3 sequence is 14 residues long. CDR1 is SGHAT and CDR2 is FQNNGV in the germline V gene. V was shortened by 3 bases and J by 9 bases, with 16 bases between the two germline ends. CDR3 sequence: CASSFKGGVRTQYF. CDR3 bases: TGTGCCAGCAGCTTTAAAGGGGGAGTACGGACGCAGTATTTT.

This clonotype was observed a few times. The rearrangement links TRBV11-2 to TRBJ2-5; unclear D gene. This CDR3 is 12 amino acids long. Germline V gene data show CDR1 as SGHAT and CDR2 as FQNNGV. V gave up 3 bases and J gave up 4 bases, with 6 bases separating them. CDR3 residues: CASSFARETQYF. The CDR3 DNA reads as TGTGCCAGCAGCTTTGCGCGAGAGACCCAGTACTTC.

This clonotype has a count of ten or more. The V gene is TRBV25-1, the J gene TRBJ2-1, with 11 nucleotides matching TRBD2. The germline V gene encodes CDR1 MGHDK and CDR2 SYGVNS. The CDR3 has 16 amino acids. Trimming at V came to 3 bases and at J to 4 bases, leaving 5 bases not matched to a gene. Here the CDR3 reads CASSEIAGGVYNEQFF. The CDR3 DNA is TGTGCCAGCAGTGAGATAGCGGGAGGGGTGTACAATGAGCAGTTCTTC.

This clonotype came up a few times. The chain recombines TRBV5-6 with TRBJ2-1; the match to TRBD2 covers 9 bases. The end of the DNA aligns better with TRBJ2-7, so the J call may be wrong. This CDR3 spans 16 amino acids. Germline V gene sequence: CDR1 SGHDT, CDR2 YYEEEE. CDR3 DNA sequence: TGTGCCAGCAGCTTGGCTGGCGGGGGGGCCTACAATGAGCAGTACTTC. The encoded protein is CASSLAGGGAYNEQYF.

CDR3 sequence: CSARRPGQGSGYTF. For the CDR3, the DNA is TGCAGTGCTCGGAGACCGGGACAGGGAAGTGGCTACACCTTC. The chain joins TRBV20-1 to TRBJ1-2; TRBD1 aligns across 9 bases. CDR3 length: 14 residues. CDR1 and CDR2 (germline): DFQATT, SNEGSKA (reference sequence). Trimming at V came to 5 bases and at J to 7 bases, leaving 11 bases not matched to a gene.

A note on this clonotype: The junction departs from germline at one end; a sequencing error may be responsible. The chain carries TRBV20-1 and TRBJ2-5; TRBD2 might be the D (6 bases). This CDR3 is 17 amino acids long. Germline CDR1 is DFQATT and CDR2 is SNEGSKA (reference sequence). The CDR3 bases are TGCAGTACTAGAGATGCTTTAAGGTTGGGGGGAGGAGAGACCCAGTACTTC. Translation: CSTRDALRLGGGETQYF.

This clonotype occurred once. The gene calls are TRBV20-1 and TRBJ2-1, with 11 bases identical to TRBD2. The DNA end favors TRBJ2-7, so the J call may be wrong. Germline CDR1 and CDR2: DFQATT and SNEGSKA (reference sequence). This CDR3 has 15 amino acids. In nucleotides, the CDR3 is TGCAGTGCTGAGAAAAGACTAGCGGGGTTGGTTGAGCAGTACTTC. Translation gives CSAEKRLAGLVEQYF.

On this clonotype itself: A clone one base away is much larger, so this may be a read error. This CDR3 is CASRKTGLALKGTQYF. CDR3 bases: TGTGCCAGCAGAAAAACGGGACTAGCGTTAAAAGGGACCCAGTACTTC. The chain is built from TRBV2 and TRBJ2-5, with 10 nucleotides matching TRBD2. CDR1 is SNHLY, CDR2 FYNNEI, per germline. The CDR3 is 16 amino acids. Unmatched junction bases numbered 14, after V lost 6 bases and J lost 7 bases.

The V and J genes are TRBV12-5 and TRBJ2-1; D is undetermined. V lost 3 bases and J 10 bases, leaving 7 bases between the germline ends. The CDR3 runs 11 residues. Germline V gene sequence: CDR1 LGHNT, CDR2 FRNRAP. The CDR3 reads CASGFGPEQFF. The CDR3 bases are TGTGCTAGTGGTTTTGGTCCCGAGCAGTTCTTC.

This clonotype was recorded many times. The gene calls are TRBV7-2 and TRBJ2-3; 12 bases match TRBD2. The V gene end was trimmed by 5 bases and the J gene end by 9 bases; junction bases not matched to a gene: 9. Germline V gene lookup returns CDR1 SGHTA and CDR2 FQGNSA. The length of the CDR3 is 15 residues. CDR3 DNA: TGTGCCAGCAGCCCAGGGACTAGCGGGTTGAGGACGCAGTATTTT. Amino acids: CASSPGTSGLRTQYF.

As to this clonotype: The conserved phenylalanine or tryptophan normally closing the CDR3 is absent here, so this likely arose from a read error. In DNA form, the CDR3 reads TGTGCCAGCTCGCCCGTTACCGGGACAGGAATCTATGGCTACACCTGC. Encoded protein: CASSPVTGTGIYGYTC. The genes are TRBV18 and TRBJ1-2, with 8 positions matching TRBD1. With 6 bases clipped from V and 4 bases from J, the junction kept 13 bases outside the gene matches. The length of the CDR3 is 16 residues. From germline, CDR1 is KGHSH and CDR2 LQKENI.

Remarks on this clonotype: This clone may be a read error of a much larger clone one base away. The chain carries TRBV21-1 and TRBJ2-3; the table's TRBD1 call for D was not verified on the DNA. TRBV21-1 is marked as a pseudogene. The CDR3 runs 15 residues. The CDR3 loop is CASSKDRGITDMQYF. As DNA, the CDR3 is TGTGCCAGCAGCAAAGACCGGGGAATCACAGATATGCAGTATTTT.

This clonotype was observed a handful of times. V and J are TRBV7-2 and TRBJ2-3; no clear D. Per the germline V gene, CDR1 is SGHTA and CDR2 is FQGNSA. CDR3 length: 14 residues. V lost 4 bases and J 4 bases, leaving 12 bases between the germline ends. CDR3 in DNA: TGTGCCAGCAGCTCCGCAACACACTCAGATACGCAGTATTTT. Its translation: CASSSATHSDTQYF. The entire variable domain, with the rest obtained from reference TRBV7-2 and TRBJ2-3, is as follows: GAGVSQSPSNKVTEKGKDVELRCDPISGHTALYWYRQSLGQGLEFLIYFQGNSAPDKSGLPSDRFSAERTGGSVSTLTIQRTQQEDSAVYLCASSSATHSDTQYFGPGTRLTVL.

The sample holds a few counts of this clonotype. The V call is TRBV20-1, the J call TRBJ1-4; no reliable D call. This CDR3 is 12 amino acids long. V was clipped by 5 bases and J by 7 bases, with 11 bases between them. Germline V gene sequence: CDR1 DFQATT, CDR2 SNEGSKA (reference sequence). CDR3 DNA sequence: TGCAGTGCTGGGGAGGGCGTTGAAAAACTGTTTTTT. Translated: CSAGEGVEKLFF.

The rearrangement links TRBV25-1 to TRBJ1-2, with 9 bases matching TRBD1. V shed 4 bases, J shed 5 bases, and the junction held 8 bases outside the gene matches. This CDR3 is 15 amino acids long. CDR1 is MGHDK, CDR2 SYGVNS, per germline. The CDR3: CASSATGGGRYGYTF. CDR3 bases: TGTGCCAGCAGTGCTACAGGGGGCGGAAGGTATGGCTACACCTTC.

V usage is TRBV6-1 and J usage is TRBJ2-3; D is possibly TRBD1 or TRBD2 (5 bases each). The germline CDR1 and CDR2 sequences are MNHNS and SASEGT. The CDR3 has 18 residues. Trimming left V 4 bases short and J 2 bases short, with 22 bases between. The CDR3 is CASSGQGPSISPTDTQYF. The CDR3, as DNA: TGTGCCAGCAGTGGGCAGGGACCCTCCATTTCCCCCACAGATACGCAGTATTTT.